The source of this T cell receptor (beta chain) is a study of identical twins. One entry per CDR3 protein, called by TCRdb with MiXCR from the 5' RACE reads. The sample records nearly 200,000 distinct CDR3 sequences, about a sixth being singletons. The trim removed 4 bases at V and 5 bases at J, leaving 11 bases unmatched. The CDR3 has 17 amino acids. Germline assignment: CDR1 LGHNA and CDR2 YSLEER. In this sample, this clonotype turned up a few times. These records were also assigned to another study, of T cells expressing NK-cell markers.

The rearrangement uses TRBV4-3 and TRBJ2-2; 9 nucleotides line up with TRBD2. The sample taken for sequencing was CD8+ T cells sorted from blood. The TCR sequence derives from a woman aged 18-29 years in good health. CDR3 region: CASSPRYSGRGTGELFF. The CDR3, as DNA: TGCGCCAGCAGCCCTAGATATAGCGGGAGAGGAACCGGGGAGCTGTTTTTT.